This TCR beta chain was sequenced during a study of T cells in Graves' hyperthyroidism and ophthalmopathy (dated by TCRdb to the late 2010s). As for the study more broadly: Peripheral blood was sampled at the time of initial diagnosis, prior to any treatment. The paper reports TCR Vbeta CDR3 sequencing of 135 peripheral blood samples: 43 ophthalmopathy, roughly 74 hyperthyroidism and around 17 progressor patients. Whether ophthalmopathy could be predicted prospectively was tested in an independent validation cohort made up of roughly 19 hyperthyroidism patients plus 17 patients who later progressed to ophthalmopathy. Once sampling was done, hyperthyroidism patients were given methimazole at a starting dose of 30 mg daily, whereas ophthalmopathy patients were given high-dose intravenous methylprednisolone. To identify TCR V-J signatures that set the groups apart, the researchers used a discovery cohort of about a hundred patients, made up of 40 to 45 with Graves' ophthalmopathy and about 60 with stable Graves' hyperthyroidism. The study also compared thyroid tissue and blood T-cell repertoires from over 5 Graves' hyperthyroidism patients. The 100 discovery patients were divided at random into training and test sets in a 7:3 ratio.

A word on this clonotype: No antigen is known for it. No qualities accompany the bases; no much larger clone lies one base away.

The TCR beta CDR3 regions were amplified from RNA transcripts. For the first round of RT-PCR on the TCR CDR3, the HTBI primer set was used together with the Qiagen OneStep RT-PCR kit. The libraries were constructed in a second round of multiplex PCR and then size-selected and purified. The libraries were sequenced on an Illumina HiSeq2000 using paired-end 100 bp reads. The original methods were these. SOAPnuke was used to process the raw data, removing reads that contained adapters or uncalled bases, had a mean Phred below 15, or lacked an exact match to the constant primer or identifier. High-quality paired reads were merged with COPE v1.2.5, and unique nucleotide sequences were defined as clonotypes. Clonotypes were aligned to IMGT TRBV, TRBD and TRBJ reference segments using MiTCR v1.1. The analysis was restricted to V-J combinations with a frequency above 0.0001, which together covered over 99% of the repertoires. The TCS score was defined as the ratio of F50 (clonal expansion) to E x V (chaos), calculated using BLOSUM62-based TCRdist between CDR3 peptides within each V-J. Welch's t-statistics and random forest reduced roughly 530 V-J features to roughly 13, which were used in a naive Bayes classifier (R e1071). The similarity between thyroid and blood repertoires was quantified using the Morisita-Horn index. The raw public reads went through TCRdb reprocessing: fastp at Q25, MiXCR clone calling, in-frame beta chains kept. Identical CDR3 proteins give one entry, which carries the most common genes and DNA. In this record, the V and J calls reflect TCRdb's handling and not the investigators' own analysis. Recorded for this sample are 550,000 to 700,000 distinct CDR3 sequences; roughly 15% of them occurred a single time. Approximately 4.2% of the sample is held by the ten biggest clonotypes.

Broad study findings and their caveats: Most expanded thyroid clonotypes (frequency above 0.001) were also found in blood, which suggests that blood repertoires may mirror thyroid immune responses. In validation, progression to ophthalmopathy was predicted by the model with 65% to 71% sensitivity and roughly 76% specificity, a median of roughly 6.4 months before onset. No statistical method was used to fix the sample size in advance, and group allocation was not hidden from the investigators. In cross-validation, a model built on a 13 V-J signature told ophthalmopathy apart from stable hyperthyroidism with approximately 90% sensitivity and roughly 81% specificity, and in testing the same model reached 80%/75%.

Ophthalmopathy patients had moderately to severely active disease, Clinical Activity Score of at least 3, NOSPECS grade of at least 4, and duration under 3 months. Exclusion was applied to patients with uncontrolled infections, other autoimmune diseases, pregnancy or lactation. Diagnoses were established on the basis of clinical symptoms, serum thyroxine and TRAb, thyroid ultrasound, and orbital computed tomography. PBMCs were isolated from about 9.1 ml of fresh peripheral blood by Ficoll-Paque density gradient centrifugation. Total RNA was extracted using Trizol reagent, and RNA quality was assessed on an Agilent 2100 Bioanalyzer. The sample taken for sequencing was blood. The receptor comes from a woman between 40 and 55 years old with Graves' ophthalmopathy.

The DNA sequence reads TGTGCCAGCAGCCCCCCTTTGGAGGGGGCTTCCGGCTACACCTTC. Translated, this gives CASSPPLEGASGYTF. The sequence is built from TRBV7-9 and TRBJ1-2; TRBD1 fits 7 bases in the junction. Including cysteine and phenylalanine, the CDR3 has 15 amino acids. Only CDR3 DNA is held: 45 bases, read in frame from base 1. CDR1 SEHNR and CDR2 FQNEAQ are derived from the germline V gene (reference sequence). After removal of 5 bases from V and 8 bases from J, the junction retains 14 bases not matched to a gene.